These T cell receptor beta chains were read from a single sample in a study of T-cell memory formation after mild COVID-19. TCRdb re-analysed the 5' RACE reads in MiXCR, keeping a single row per CDR3 protein. The data show about 400,000 distinct CDR3 sequences, more than 15% seen once. Sequenced input: PBMCs or a T cell subset sorted from them (not recorded which). Receptor source: a man aged 18-30 years who had mild COVID-19 (a few samples of this study predate the infection). Cell type and time point are not known. The CDR3 runs from the conserved cysteine through the conserved F or W. D genes are given only for firm matches. Not all rows give a size; the values are once, few, many and, for expanded clones, a class.

NA	NA	TRBV6-5	TRBJ1-4	CASRGYLVGEKLFF	TGTGCCAGCAGGGGGTACCTGGTTGGAGAAAAACTGTTTTTT
NA	NA	TRBV7-6	TRBJ2-7	CASSPRAGHSYEQYF	TGTGCCAGCAGCCCAAGGGCAGGGCACTCCTACGAGCAGTACTTC
many	TRBD2	TRBV20-1	TRBJ2-3	CSLGRVGTQYF	TGCAGCCTTGGGAGGGTCGGTACGCAGTATTTT
few	NA	TRBV25-1	TRBJ2-6	CASRGSGANVLTF	TGTGCCAGCAGAGGGTCTGGGGCCAACGTCCTGACTTTC
many	NA	TRBV25-1	TRBJ2-2	CASSDREGTGELFF	TGTGCCAGCAGTGACAGGGAAGGTACCGGGGAGCTGTTTTTT
NA	NA	TRBV7-9	TRBJ1-6	CASSSNGGFWEVNSPLHF	TGTGCCAGCAGCTCGAACGGGGGTTTTTGGGAAGTTAATTCACCCCTCCACTTT
NA	NA	TRBV18	TRBJ1-1	CASSPVSTEAFF	TGTGCCAGCTCACCAGTTAGCACTGAAGCTTTCTTT
NA	NA	TRBV5-1	TRBJ1-5	CASSPLGLNQPQHF	TGCGCCAGCAGCCCCCTGGGGCTCAATCAGCCCCAGCATTTT
few	NA	TRBV5-1	TRBJ2-4	CASSLDPGGENIQYF	TGCGCCAGCAGCTTGGATCCCGGGGGCGAAAACATTCAGTACTTC
few	NA	TRBV6-6	TRBJ2-1	CASSPRGMRGKPDEQFF	TGTGCCAGCAGCCCCAGGGGGATGCGGGGGAAACCCGATGAGCAGTTCTTC
few	NA	TRBV2	TRBJ2-1	CASTFGGEQFF	TGTGCCAGCACCTTCGGTGGGGAGCAGTTCTTC
NA	TRBD1	TRBV4-2	TRBJ2-2	CASSRGQGGAGELFF	TGTGCCAGCAGCCGCGGACAGGGCGGCGCCGGGGAGCTGTTTTTT
NA	TRBD1	TRBV7-9	TRBJ2-7	CASSAGTDRSSYEQYF	TGTGCCAGCAGCGCAGGGACGGACAGGAGCTCCTACGAGCAGTACTTC
few	NA	TRBV6-5	TRBJ1-1	CASSYSLRFAGTEAFF	TGTGCCAGCAGTTACTCCCTTCGGTTCGCCGGCACTGAAGCTTTCTTT
NA	TRBD1	TRBV4-3	TRBJ1-5	CASSQDWDRYQPQHF	TGCGCCAGCAGCCAAGACTGGGACAGGTATCAGCCCCAGCATTTT
NA	NA	TRBV11-2	TRBJ2-1	CASSPIAGSYNEQFF	TGTGCCAGCAGCCCGATCGCAGGGTCCTACAATGAGCAGTTCTTC
few	NA	TRBV20-1	TRBJ1-1	CSAIGHLNTEAFF	TGCAGTGCTATCGGACATTTGAACACTGAAGCTTTCTTT
few	NA	TRBV7-2	TRBJ1-1	CASSVDSFDTEAFF	TGTGCCAGCAGCGTAGACTCCTTCGACACTGAAGCTTTCTTT
once	NA	TRBV7-6	TRBJ1-1	CASSLEAEVTEAFF	TGTGCCAGCAGCTTAGAGGCGGAGGTCACTGAAGCTTTCTTT
NA	NA	TRBV4-1	TRBJ2-3	CASSHARGMLTDTQYF	TGCGCCAGCAGCCACGCTCGGGGGATGTTAACAGATACGCAGTATTTT
NA	NA	TRBV4-1	TRBJ1-6	CASSQDQPRYNSPLHF	TGCGCCAGCAGCCAAGATCAACCCAGATATAATTCACCCCTCCACTTT
many	NA	TRBV2	TRBJ1-1	CASSESLLAFF	TGTGCCAGCAGTGAGTCCCTTCTAGCTTTCTTT
NA	TRBD1	TRBV5-1	TRBJ2-1	CASSAGGMDNEQFF	TGCGCCAGCAGCGCAGGGGGTATGGACAATGAGCAGTTCTTC
NA	NA	TRBV20-1	TRBJ2-1	CSARVLGATYNEQFF	TGCAGTGCTAGAGTTCTGGGGGCTACCTACAATGAGCAGTTCTTC
many	NA	TRBV7-8	TRBJ2-2	CASSLGQLNTGELFF	TGTGCCAGCAGCTTAGGCCAGCTGAACACCGGGGAGCTGTTTTTT
few	NA	TRBV4-2	TRBJ2-3	CASSQDRGVTDTQYF	TGTGCCAGCAGCCAAGATAGGGGGGTCACAGATACGCAGTATTTT
NA	NA	TRBV7-6	TRBJ2-7	CASSTGIYRARRYEQYF	TGTGCCAGCAGTACTGGAATCTACAGGGCCCGTAGGTACGAGCAGTACTTC
few	NA	TRBV18	TRBJ2-7	CASSGDGTYEQYF	TGTGCCAGCTCAGGGGACGGTACCTACGAGCAGTACTTC
NA	NA	TRBV4-1	TRBJ1-5	CASSQTGNQPQHF	TGCGCCAGCAGCCAGACTGGTAATCAGCCCCAGCATTTT
NA	TRBD1	TRBV20-1	TRBJ2-7	CSAMDRSFHEQYF	TGCAGTGCTATGGACAGGAGTTTCCACGAGCAGTACTTC
NA	NA	TRBV7-3	TRBJ2-3	CASSWGPDLITDTQYF	TGTGCCAGCAGCTGGGGGCCGGATCTTATCACAGATACGCAGTATTTT
NA	TRBD1	TRBV7-2	TRBJ1-2	CASSFRGQASFGYTF	TGTGCCAGCAGCTTCAGGGGGCAGGCCTCCTTTGGCTACACCTTC
few	NA	TRBV7-9	TRBJ1-2	CASSLVTGYNGYTF	TGTGCCAGCAGCTTGGTTACAGGGTACAATGGCTACACCTTC
NA	TRBD2	TRBV7-2	TRBJ2-5	CASSPSRTSAETQYF	TGTGCCAGCAGCCCCTCCCGGACTAGCGCAGAGACCCAGTACTTC
few	NA	TRBV2	TRBJ2-6	CASSGTNSGANVLTF	TGTGCCAGCAGTGGGACTAACTCTGGGGCCAACGTCCTGACTTTC
NA	NA	TRBV6-6	TRBJ2-2	CASSSTVQRPAGELFF	TGTGCCAGCAGTTCGACGGTCCAGCGACCAGCCGGGGAGCTGTTTTTT
NA	NA	TRBV29-1	TRBJ2-7	CSVEGWDNKYEQYF	TGCAGCGTTGAAGGGTGGGACAACAAATACGAGCAGTACTTC
few	TRBD1	TRBV5-4	TRBJ1-1	CASSMNRGNTEAFF	TGTGCCAGCAGCATGAACAGGGGGAACACTGAAGCTTTCTTT
NA	TRBD2	TRBV5-1	TRBJ2-3	CASSLVRAGASDTQYF	TGCGCCAGCAGCTTGGTGCGAGCGGGGGCCAGTGATACGCAGTATTTT
NA	NA	TRBV7-2	TRBJ2-3	CASSLVQDTQYF	TGTGCCAGCAGCTTAGTTCAAGATACGCAGTATTTT
few	TRBD2	TRBV4-2	TRBJ2-5	CASSVTSAEETQYF	TGTGCCAGCAGCGTGACTAGCGCTGAAGAGACCCAGTACTTC